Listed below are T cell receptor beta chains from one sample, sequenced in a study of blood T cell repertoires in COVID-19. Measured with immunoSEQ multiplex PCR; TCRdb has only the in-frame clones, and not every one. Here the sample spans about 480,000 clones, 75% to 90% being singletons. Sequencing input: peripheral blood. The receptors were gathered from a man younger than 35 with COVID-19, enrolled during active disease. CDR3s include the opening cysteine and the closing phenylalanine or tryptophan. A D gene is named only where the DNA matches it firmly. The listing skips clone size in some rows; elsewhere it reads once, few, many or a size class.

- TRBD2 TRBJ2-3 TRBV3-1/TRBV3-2 CATGRARTDTQYF TGTGCTACCGGGAGGGCCCGCACAGATACGCAGTATTTT
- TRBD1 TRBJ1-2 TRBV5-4 CASSPGNRGDYGYTF TGTGCCAGCAGCCCTGGAAACAGGGGGGACTATGGCTACACCTTC
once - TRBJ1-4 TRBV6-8 CASSYARPATNEKLFF TGTGCCAGCAGTTACGCCAGGCCCGCAACTAATGAAAAACTGTTTTTT
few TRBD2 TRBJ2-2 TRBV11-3 CASSWTSGSPGELFF TGTGCCAGCAGCTGGACTAGCGGGAGTCCCGGGGAGCTGTTTTTT
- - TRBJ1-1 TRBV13 CASSLGRGNTEAFF TGTGCCAGCAGCTTAGGAAGGGGGAACACTGAAGCTTTCTTT
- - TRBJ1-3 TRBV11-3 CASSLEDGGTIYF TGTGCCAGCAGCTTAGAAGACGGAGGCACCATATATTTT
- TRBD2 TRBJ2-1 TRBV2 CASRTGTSGRDEQFF TGTGCCAGCAGAACCGGGACTAGCGGGAGGGATGAGCAGTTCTTC
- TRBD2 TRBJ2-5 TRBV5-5 CASSLAAGGPQETQYF TGTGCCAGCAGCTTGGCCGCGGGGGGGCCCCAAGAGACCCAGTACTTC
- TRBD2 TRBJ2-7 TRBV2 CASSLADEQYF TGTGCCAGCAGTCTAGCGGACGAGCAGTACTTC
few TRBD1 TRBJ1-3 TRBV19 CASRTQGAGNTIYF TGTGCCAGTAGGACACAGGGGGCGGGAAACACCATATATTTT
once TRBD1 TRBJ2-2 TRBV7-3 CASSIRGTVGGELFF TGTGCCAGCAGCATCAGAGGGACAGTAGGCGGGGAGCTGTTTTTT
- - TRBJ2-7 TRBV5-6 CASSTYRDRYEQYF TGTGCCAGCAGCACCTACAGGGACCGCTACGAGCAGTACTTC
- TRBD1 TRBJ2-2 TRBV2 CASSLRTGQGELFF TGTGCCAGCAGCTTAAGGACAGGGCAAGGGGAGCTGTTTTTT
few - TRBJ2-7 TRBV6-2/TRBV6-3 CASSLGQGEQYF TGTGCCAGCAGCCTGGGGCAGGGCGAGCAGTACTTC
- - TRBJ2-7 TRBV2 CASSVQQGGEQYF TGTGCCAGCAGTGTACAACAGGGTGGCGAGCAGTACTTC
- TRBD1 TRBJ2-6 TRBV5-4 CASSNPGQGRSGANVLTF TGTGCCAGCAGTAACCCGGGACAGGGTCGCTCTGGGGCCAACGTCCTGACTTTC
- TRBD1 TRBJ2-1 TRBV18 CASSPSGQGYNEQFF TGTGCCAGCTCACCTTCGGGACAGGGGTACAATGAGCAGTTCTTC
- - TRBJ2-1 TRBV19 CASTSAGLGNEQFF TGTGCCAGTACCTCCGCGGGACTCGGGAATGAGCAGTTCTTC
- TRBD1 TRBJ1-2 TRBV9 CASSVQTDRGRDHGYTF TGTGCCAGCAGCGTCCAGACGGACAGGGGGAGAGATCATGGCTACACCTTC
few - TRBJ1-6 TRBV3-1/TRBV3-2 CASRGGGSPLHF TGTGCCAGCCGCGGGGGGGGTTCACCCCTCCACTTT
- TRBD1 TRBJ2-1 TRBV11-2 CASRSDRGDNEQFF TGTGCCAGCAGATCGGACAGGGGAGACAATGAGCAGTTCTTC
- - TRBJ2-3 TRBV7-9 CASSPPWSGTDTQYF TGTGCCAGCAGCCCACCTTGGAGCGGCACAGATACGCAGTATTTT
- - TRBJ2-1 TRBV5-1 CASTNREAMDEQFF TGCGCCAGCACAAACAGGGAAGCGATGGATGAGCAGTTCTTC
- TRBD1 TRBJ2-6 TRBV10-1 CASSESQPGQISGANVLTF TGCGCCAGCAGTGAGTCCCAGCCGGGACAGATCTCTGGGGCCAACGTCCTGACTTTC
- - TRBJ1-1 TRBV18 CASSPRDTEAFF TGTGCCAGCTCCCCCAGGGACACTGAAGCTTTCTTT
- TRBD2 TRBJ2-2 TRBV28 CASSLWSGGTGELFF TGTGCCAGCAGTTTATGGAGCGGGGGCACCGGGGAGCTGTTTTTT
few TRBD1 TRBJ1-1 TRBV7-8 CASSPGDRRNTEAFF TGTGCCAGCAGCCCTGGGGACAGGAGGAACACTGAAGCTTTCTTT
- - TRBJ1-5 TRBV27 CASSLFQGIGNQPQHF TGTGCCAGCAGTTTATTTCAGGGTATCGGCAATCAGCCCCAGCATTTT
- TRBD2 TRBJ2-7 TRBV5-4 CASSLGTSGGYEQYF TGTGCCAGCAGCTTGGGGACTAGCGGGGGTTACGAGCAGTACTTC
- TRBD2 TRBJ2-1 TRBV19 CASSGLAGDEQFF TGTGCCAGTAGTGGGCTAGCGGGAGATGAGCAGTTCTTC
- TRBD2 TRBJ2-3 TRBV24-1 CATSDPSGSGTDTQYF TGTGCCACCAGTGATCCTAGCGGGAGCGGCACAGATACGCAGTATTTT
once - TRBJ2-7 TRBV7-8 CASSFRDRGSYEQYF TGTGCCAGCAGCTTCAGAGACCGGGGTTCCTACGAGCAGTACTTC
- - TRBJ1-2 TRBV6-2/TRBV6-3 CASSYETTKPLYGYTF TGTGCCAGCAGTTACGAGACTACTAAGCCTCTTTATGGCTACACCTTC
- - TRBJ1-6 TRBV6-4 CASQRGLSSYNSPLHF TGTGCCAGCCAGAGGGGACTCAGCTCCTATAATTCACCCCTCCACTTT
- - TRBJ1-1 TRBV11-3 CASSEQGGVREAFF TGTGCCAGCAGCGAACAGGGTGGCGTCCGTGAAGCTTTCTTT
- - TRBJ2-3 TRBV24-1 CATSAGNYRTTDTQYF TGTGCCACCAGTGCGGGTAACTATCGCACCACAGATACGCAGTATTTT
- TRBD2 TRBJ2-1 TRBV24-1 CATSDSGLAGYEQFF TGTGCCACCAGTGACTCGGGACTAGCGGGCTATGAGCAGTTCTTC